This T cell receptor beta chain derives from a study of T cells in Graves' hyperthyroidism and ophthalmopathy. A few counts support this clonotype. This CDR3 contains 12 residues. Trimming took 7 bases from V and 8 from J, leaving 14 bases between them. In germline, CDR1 is SNHLY, CDR2 FYNNEI. What was amplified from RNA transcripts were TCR beta CDR3 regions. Primed by the HTBI set, a first-round RT-PCR was run on the TCR CDR3. TCRdb re-called the multiplex PCR reads through MiXCR, storing one row per CDR3 protein. The sample has around 600,000 distinct CDR3 sequences, approximately 42% seen once. The source material was peripheral blood or thyroid tissue (not recorded which). This chain uses TRBV2 with TRBJ1-1; D not certain. This TCR was recovered from an adult man with Graves' disease, either hyperthyroidism or ophthalmopathy (not recorded which). Written as DNA, the CDR3 is TGTGCCAGCATAAAGGGCCAGACAGAAGCTTTCTTT. This codes for CASIKGQTEAFF.